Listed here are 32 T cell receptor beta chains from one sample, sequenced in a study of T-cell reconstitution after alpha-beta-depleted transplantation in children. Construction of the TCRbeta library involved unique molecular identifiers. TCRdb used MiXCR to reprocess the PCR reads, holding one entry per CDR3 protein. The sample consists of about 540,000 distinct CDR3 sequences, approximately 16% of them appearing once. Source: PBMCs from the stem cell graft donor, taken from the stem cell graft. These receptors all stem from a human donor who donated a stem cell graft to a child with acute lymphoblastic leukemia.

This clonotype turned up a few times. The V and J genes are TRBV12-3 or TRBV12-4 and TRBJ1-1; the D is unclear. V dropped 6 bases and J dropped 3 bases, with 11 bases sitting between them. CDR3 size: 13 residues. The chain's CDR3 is CASRTPGDTEAFF. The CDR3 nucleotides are TGTGCCAGCAGGACCCCTGGGGACACTGAAGCTTTCTTT.

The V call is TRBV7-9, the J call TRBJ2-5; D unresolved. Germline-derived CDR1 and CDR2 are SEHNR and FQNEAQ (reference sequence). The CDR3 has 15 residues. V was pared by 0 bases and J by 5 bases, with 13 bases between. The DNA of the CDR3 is TGTGCCAGCAGCTTAGCGTCCCTTTCGCGGGAGACCCAGTACTTC. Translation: CASSLASLSRETQYF.

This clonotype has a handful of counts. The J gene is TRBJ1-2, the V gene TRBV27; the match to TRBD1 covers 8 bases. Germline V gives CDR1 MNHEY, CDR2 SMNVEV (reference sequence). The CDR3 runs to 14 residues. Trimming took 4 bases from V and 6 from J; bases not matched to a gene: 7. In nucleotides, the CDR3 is TGTGCCAGCAGTTGGGGGACAGGCTTCGATGGCTACACCTTC. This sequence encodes CASSWGTGFDGYTF.

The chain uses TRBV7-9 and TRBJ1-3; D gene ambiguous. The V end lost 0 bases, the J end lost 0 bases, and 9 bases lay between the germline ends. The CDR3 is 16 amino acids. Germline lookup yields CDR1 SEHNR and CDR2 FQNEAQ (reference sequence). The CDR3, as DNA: TGTGCCAGCAGCTTAGCGGTAGTCATCTCTGGAAACACCATATATTTT. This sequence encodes CASSLAVVISGNTIYF.

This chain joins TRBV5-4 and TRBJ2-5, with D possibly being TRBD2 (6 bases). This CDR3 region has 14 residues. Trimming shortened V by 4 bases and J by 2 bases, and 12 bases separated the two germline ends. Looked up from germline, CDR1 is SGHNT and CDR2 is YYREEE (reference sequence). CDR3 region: CASSQGLQQETQYF. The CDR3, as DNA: TGTGCCAGCAGCCAGGGACTCCAGCAAGAGACCCAGTACTTC.

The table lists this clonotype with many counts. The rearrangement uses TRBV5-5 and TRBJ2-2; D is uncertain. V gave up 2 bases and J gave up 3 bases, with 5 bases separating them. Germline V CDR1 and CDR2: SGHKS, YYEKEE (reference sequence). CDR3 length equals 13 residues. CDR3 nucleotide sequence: TGTGCCAGCAGCTTATGGGACACCGGGGAGCTGTTTTTT. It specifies CASSLWDTGELFF.

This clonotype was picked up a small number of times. This chain's CDR3 is CASSDRGTSGSQGNEQFF. Here the CDR3 DNA reads TGTGCCAGCAGCGATAGGGGGACTAGCGGGAGTCAAGGCAATGAGCAGTTCTTC. V gene TRBV12-3 or TRBV12-4 combines with J gene TRBJ2-1, with 14 bases aligning to TRBD2. CDR3 length: 18 residues. V shed 6 bases, J shed 6 bases, and the junction held 13 bases outside the gene matches.

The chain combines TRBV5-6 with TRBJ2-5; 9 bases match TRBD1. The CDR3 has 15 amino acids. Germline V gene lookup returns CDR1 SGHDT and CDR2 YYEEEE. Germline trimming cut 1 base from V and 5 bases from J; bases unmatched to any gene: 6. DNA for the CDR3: TGTGCCAGCAGCTTGTGGGGGACAGGGACGGAGACCCAGTACTTC. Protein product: CASSLWGTGTETQYF. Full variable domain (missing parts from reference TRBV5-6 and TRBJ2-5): DAGVTQSPTHLIKTRGQQVTLRCSPKSGHDTVSWYQQALGQGPQFIFQYYEEEERQRGNFPDRFSGHQFPNYSSELNVNALLLGDSALYLCASSLWGTGTETQYFGPGTRLLVL.

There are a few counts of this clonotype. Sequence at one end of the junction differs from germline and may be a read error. The CDR3 DNA reads as TGTGCCAGCGGTTTTCTGCGCGGGGCGCCCCTCCCCTACGAGCAGTACTTC. It encodes CASGFLRGAPLPYEQYF. The chain is built from TRBV28 and TRBJ2-7; the D gene is possibly TRBD2 (6 bases). From germline, CDR1 is MDHEN and CDR2 SYDVKM. This CDR3 comprises 17 residues. Full variable domain (rest looked up from reference TRBV28 and TRBJ2-7): DVKVTQSSRYLVKRTGEKVFLECVQDMDHENMFWYRQDPGLGLRLIYFSYDVKMKEKGDIPEGYSVSREKKERFSLILESASTNQTSMYLCASGFLRGAPLPYEQYFGPGTRLTVT.

Here the CDR3 DNA reads TGTGCCAGCAGTTTAGTAGGAGATAACACTGAAGCTTTCTTT. Translation gives CASSLVGDNTEAFF. J is TRBJ1-1 and V is TRBV27; D remains ambiguous. This CDR3 has 14 amino acids. Germline-derived CDR1 and CDR2 are MNHEY and SMNVEV (reference sequence). Trimming left V 2 bases short and J 2 bases short, with 9 bases between.

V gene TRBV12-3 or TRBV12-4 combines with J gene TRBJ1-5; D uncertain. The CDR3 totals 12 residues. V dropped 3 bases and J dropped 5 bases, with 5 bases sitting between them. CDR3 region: CASSFPYQPQHF. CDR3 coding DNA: TGTGCCAGCAGTTTTCCCTATCAGCCCCAGCATTTT.

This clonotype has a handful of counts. The CDR3 DNA is TGTGCCAGCTCCCCGGTGTTTACGAACACCGGGGAGCTGTTTTTT. Amino acids: CASSPVFTNTGELFF. The chain has TRBV6-2 or TRBV6-3 and TRBJ2-2; D is unclear. Germline V gene data show CDR1 as MNHEY and CDR2 as SVGEGT. V dropped 8 bases and J dropped 0 bases, with 13 bases sitting between them. The CDR3 length is 15 residues.

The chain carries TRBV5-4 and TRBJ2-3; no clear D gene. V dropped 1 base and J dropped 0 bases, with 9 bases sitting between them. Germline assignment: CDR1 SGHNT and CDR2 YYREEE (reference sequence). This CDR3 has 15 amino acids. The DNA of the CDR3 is TGTGCCAGCAGCTTGCTCGGCGCTAGCACAGATACGCAGTATTTT. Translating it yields CASSLLGASTDTQYF. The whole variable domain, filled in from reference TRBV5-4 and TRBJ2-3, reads ETGVTQSPTHLIKTRGQQVTLRCSSQSGHNTVSWYQQALGQGPQFIFQYYREEENGRGNFPPRFSGLQFPNYSSELNVNALELDDSALYLCASSLLGASTDTQYFGPGTRLTVL.

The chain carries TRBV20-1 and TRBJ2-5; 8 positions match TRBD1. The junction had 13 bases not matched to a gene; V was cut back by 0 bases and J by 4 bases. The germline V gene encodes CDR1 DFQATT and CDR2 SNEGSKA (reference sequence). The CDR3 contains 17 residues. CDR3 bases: TGCAGTGCTAGAGATGCGGGCGGGACAGGCTCACCAGAGACCCAGTACTTC. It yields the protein CSARDAGGTGSPETQYF.

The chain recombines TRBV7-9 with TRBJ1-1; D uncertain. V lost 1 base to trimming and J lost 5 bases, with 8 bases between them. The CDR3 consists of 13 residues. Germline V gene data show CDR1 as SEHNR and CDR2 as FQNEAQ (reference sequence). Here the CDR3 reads CASSLVEVTEAFF. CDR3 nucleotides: TGTGCCAGCAGCTTAGTCGAAGTTACTGAAGCTTTCTTT.

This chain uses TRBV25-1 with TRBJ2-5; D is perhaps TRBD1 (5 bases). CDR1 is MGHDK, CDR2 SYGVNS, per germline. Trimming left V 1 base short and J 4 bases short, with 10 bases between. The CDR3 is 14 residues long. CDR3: CASSEFDSGETQYF. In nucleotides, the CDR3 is TGTGCCAGCAGTGAATTCGACAGTGGAGAGACCCAGTACTTC.

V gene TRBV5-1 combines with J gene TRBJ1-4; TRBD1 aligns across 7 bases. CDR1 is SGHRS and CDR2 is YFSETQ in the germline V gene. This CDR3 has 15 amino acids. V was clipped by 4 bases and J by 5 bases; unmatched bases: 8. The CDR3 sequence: CASSEMTGRNEKLFF. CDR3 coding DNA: TGCGCCAGCAGCGAAATGACAGGGCGAAATGAAAAACTGTTTTTT.

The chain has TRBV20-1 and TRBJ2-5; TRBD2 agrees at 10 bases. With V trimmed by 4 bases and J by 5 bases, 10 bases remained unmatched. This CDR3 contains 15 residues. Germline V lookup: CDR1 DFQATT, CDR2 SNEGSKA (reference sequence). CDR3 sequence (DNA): TGCAGTGCTATTACTAGCGGGGACGCACGGGAGACCCAGTACTTC. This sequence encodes CSAITSGDARETQYF.

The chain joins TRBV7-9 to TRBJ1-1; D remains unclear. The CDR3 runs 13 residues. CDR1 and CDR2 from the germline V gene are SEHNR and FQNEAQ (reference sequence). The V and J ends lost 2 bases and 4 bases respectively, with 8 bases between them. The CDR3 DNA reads TGTGCCAGCAGCTTAAACGGCGGCACTGAAGCTTTCTTT. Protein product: CASSLNGGTEAFF.

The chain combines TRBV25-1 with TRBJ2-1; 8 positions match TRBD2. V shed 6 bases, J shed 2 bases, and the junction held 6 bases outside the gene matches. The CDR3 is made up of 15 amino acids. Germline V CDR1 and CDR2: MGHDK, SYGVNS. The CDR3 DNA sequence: TGTGCCAGCAGCGCAATAGCGGGACCCTACAATGAGCAGTTCTTC. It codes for CASSAIAGPYNEQFF. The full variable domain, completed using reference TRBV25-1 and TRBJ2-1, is EADIYQTPRYLVIGTGKKITLECSQTMGHDKMYWYQQDPGMELHLIHYSYGVNSTEKGDLSSESTVSRIRTEHFPLTLESARPSHTSQYLCASSAIAGPYNEQFFGPGTRLTVL.

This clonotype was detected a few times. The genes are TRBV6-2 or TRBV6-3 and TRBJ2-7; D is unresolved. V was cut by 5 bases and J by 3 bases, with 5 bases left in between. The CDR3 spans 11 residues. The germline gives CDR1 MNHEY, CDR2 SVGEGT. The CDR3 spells CASSVFYEQYF. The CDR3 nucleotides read TGTGCCAGCAGTGTCTTCTACGAGCAGTACTTC.

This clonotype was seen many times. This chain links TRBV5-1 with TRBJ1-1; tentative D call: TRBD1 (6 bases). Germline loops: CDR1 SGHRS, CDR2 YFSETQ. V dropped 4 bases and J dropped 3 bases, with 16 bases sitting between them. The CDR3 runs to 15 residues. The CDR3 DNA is TGCGCCAGCAGCAGGGGACCGGGGGCGTACACTGAAGCTTTCTTT. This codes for CASSRGPGAYTEAFF.

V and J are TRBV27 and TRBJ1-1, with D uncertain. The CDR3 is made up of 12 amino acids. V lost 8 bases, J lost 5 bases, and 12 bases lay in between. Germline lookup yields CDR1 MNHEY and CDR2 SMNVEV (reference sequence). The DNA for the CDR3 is TGTGCCAGCGGGGTGGGAATGACTGAAGCTTTCTTT. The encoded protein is CASGVGMTEAFF.

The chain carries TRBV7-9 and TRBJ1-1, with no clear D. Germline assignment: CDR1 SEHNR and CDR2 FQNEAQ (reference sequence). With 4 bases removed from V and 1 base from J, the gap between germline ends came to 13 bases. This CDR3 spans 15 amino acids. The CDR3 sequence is CASSSLGSRNTEAFF. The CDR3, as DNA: TGTGCCAGCAGCTCCTTGGGGTCCCGGAACACTGAAGCTTTCTTT.

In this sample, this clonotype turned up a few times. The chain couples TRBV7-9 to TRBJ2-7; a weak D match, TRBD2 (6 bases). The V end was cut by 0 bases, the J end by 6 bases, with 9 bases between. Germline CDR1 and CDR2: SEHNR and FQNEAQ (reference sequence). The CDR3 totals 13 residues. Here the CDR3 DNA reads TGTGCCAGCAGCTTAGCGGGGGGTTTCGAGCAGTACTTC. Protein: CASSLAGGFEQYF.

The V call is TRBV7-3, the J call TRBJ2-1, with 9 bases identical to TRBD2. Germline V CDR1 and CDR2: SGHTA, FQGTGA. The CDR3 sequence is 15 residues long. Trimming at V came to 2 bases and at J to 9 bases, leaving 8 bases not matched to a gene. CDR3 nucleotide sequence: TGTGCCAGCAGCTTAGTAGCGGGAGCACCGGGTGAGCAGTTCTTC. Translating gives CASSLVAGAPGEQFF. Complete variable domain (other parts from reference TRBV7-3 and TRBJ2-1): GAGVSQTPSNKVTEKGKYVELRCDPISGHTALYWYRQSLGQGPEFLIYFQGTGAADDSGLPNDRFFAVRPEGSVSTLKIQRTERGDSAVYLCASSLVAGAPGEQFFGPGTRLTVL.

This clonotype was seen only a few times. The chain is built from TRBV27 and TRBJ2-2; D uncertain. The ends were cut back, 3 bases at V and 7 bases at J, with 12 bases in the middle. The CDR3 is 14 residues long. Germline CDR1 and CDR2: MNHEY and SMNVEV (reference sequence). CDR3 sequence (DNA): TGTGCCAGCAGTTTTCAGCAGGCGGACGGGGAGCTGTTTTTT. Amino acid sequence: CASSFQQADGELFF.

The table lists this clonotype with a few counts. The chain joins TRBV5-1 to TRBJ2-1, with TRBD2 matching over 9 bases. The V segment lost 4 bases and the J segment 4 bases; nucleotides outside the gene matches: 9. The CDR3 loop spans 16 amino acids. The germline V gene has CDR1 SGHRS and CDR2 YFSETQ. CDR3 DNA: TGCGCCAGCAGCGGAGTAGCGGGAGTGTCGTACAATGAGCAGTTCTTC. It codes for CASSGVAGVSYNEQFF.

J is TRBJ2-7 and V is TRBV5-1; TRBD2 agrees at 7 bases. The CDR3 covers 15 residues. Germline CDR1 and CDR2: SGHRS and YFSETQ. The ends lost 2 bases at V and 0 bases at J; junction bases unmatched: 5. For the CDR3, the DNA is TGCGCCAGCAGCTTCCCTAGCGGCAACTCCTACGAGCAGTACTTC. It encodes CASSFPSGNSYEQYF.

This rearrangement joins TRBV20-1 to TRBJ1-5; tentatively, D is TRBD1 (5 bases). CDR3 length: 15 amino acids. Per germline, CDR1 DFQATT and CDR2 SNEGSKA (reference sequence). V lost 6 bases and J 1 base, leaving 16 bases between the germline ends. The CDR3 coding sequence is TGCAGTGCGGACGGACTCCGGGACAGCAATCAGCCCCAGCATTTT. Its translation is CSADGLRDSNQPQHF.

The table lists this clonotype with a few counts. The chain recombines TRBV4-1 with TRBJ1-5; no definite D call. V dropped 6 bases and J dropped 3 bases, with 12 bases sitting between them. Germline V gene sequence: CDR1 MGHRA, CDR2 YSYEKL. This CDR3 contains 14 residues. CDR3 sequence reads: CASRNPGNNQPQHF. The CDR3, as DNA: TGCGCCAGCAGAAACCCGGGAAACAATCAGCCCCAGCATTTT.

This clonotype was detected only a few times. The CDR3 bases are TGTGCCAGCAGTCTCGGGGTATCAGCCAAAAACATTCAGTACTTC. This sequence encodes CASSLGVSAKNIQYF. The gene calls are TRBV14 and TRBJ2-4; possible D gene TRBD2, 5 bases. Germline V gene sequence: CDR1 SGHDN, CDR2 FVKESK. Trimming pared 6 bases from V and 0 bases from J, leaving 12 bases between. This CDR3 is built from 15 residues.